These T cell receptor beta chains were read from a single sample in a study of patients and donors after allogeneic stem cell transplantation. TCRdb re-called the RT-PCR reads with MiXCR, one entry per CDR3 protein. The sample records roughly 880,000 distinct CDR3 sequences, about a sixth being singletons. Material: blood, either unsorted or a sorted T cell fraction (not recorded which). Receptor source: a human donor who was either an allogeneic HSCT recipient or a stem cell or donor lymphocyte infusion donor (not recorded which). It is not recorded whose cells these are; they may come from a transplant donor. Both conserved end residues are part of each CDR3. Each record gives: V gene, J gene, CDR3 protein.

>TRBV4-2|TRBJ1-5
CASSQEYRGDQPQHF
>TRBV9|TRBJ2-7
CASSLNLGEQYF
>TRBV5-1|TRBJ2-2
CASSLDTGPDTGELFF
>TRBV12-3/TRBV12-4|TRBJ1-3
CASRKQGSGNTIYF
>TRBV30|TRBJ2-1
CAWKGLAGVSEQFF
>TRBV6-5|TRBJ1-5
CASSYLGQVKQPQHF
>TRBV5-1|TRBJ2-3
CASSSGLAETDTQYF
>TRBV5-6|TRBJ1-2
CASSLSSETYYTF
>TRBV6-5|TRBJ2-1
CASSFGTGSMDEQFF
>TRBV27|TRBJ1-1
CASSEPRGGASTEAFF
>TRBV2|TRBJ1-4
CASNTAPLGKLFF
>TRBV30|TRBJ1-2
CAWKSWGYTF
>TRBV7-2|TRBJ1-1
CASSFLSSLGTEAFF
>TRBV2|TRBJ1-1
CASSEAGRRVTEAFF
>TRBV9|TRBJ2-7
CASSVVSDSYEQYF
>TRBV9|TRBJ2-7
CASSVGSLAGAYEQYF
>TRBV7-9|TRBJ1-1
CASSLAGRGEAFF